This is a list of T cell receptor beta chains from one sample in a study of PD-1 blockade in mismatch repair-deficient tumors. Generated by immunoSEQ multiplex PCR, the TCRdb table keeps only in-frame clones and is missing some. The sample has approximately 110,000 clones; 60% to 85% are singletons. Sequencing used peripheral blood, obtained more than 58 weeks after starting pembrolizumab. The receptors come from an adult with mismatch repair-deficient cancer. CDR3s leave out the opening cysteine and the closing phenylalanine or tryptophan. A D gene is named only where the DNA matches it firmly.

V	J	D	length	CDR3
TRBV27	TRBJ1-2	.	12	ASSLPDSNYGYT
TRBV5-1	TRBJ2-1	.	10	ASSLGPDEQF
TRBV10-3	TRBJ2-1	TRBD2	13	AIRTTSGRVDEQF
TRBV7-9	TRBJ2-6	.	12	ASSSASGANVLT
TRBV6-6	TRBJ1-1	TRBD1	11	ATGGRMNTEAF
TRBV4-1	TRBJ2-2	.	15	ASSQDLARGDTGELF
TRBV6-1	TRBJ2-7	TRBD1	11	ATSLDRGYEQY
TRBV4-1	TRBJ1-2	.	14	ASSNKIATEARGYT
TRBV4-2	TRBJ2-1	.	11	ASSQEAPRQQF
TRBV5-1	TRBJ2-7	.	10	ASRLVPYEQY
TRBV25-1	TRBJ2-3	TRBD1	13	ASSVGTGSTDTQY
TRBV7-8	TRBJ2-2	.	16	ASSLDGGAGWRTGELF
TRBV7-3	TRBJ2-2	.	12	ASRPTGASGELF
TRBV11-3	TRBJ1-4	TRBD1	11	ASSDRGSEKLF
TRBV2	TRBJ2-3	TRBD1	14	ASSAGQYGRADTQY
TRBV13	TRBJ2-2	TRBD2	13	ASSFLAGGTGELF
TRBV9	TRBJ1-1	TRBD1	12	ASSMQGVSTEAF
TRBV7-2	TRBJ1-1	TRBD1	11	ASSLGTGGDAF
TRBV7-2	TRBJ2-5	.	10	ASSFLGETQY
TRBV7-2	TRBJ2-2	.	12	ASSLVRVTGELF
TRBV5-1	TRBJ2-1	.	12	ASSHPAGSNEQF
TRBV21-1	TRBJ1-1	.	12	ASSKEAVNTEAF
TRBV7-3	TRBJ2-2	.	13	ASSPGPASTGELF
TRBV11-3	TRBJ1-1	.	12	ASSADGENTEAF
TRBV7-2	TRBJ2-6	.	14	ASSLVLWYGANVLT
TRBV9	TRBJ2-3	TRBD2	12	ASSPQRGGDTQY
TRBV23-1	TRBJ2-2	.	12	TAKLNIGTGELF
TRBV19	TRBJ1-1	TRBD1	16	ASRDPGTGMGGRTEAF
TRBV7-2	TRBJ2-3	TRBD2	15	ASSKGLAGEIADTQY
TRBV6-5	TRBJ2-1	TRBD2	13	ASTPGLAGRNEQF
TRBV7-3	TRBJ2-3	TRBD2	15	ASSQQGLAGEGDTQY
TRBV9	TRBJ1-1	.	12	ASSVAERNTEAF
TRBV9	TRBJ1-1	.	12	ASSVVGQATEAF
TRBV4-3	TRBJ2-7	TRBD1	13	ASSHGQGGSYEQY
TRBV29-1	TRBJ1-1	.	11	SVDRNLNTEAF
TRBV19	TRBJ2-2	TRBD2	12	ASSNGGGTGELF
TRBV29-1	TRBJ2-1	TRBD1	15	SVDDRGSITSYNEQF
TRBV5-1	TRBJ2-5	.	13	ASSPTDIRKETQY
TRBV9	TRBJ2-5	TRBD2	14	ASGQEASGSKGTQY